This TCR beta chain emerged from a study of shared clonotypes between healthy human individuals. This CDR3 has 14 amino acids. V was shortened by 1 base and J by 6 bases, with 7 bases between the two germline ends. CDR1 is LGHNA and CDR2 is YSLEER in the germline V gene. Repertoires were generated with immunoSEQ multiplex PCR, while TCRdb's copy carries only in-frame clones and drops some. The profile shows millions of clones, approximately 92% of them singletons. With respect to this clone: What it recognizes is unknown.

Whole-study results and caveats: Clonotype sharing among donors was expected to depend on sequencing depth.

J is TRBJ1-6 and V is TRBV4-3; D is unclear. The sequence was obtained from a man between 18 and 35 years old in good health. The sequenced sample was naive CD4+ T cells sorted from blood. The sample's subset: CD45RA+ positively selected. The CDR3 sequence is CASSQGESNSPLHF. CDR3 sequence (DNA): TGCGCCAGCAGCCAAGGCGAAAGTAATTCACCCCTCCACTTT.